This T cell receptor (beta chain) was sequenced during a study of shared clonotypes between healthy human individuals. Background on the study: Three plates were used per donor for CD4 naive, three for CD4 memory, two for CD8 naive and one for CD8 memory.

Sequencing was performed with immunoSEQ multiplex PCR; in TCRdb, only in-frame clones are kept and a portion is missing. The sample has about 1.4 million clones, roughly 96% seen once. Study-level points and caveats: Naive CD4 clonotypes overlapped across a handful of donors at about 5.3%. Across subsets, estimated richness was generally greater for naive than for memory populations.

This clone appeared once. What it binds is not known. What was sequenced was naive CD4+ T cells sorted from blood. This sample's subset: CD45RA+ positively selected. This receptor was obtained from a man between 25 and 39 years old in good health.

This CDR3 is CASSLISGSAPADTQYF. CDR3 nucleotide sequence: TGTGCCAGCAGCTTAATCAGTGGGAGCGCCCCGGCGGATACGCAGTATTTT. This chain uses TRBV7-9 with TRBJ2-3; weak D call: TRBD2 (5 bases). Germline values: CDR1 SEHNR, CDR2 FQNEAQ (reference sequence). The V end lost 2 bases, the J end lost 6 bases, and 21 bases lay between the germline ends. This CDR3 comprises 17 residues.